Following are 21 T cell receptor beta chains from one sample sequenced in a study of T cell responses to AZD1222 COVID-19 vaccine. Sequencing used immunoSEQ multiplex PCR; TCRdb keeps in-frame clones, though not all of them. The sample includes approximately 150,000 clones, about 89% of them seen just once. Source: peripheral blood, taken 28 days after the second dose of the MenACWY control vaccine. These TCRs come from an adult who received the MenACWY meningococcal vaccine as a control.

This sequence joins TRBV11-2 and TRBJ2-7; tentative D call: TRBD2 (7 bases). This CDR3 has 15 residues. V lost 6 bases, J lost 3 bases, and 18 bases lay in between. CDR1 and CDR2 (germline): SGHAT, FQNNGV. The CDR3 sequence is CASRYTGRGIYEQYF. The CDR3 nucleotides are TGTGCCAGCAGATACACAGGGAGGGGAATCTACGAGCAGTACTTC. The full variable domain, rest sourced from reference TRBV11-2 and TRBJ2-7, is EAGVAQSPRYKIIEKRQSVAFWCNPISGHATLYWYQQILGQGPKLLIQFQNNGVVDDSQLPKDRFSAERLKGVDSTLKIQPAKLEDSAVYLCASRYTGRGIYEQYFGPGTRLTVT.

This clone was detected only once. This sequence joins TRBV25-1 and TRBJ2-5, with 7 bases identical to TRBD1. The CDR3 has 13 residues. Germline V gene lookup returns CDR1 MGHDK and CDR2 SYGVNS. Germline trimming cut 4 bases from V and 5 bases from J; bases unmatched to any gene: 4. Here the CDR3 reads CASSVTGLETQYF. The CDR3 DNA sequence: TGTGCCAGCAGTGTGACAGGGTTGGAGACCCAGTACTTC.

The V and J genes are TRBV28 and TRBJ2-1, with 8 bases matching TRBD2. The CDR3 loop spans 18 amino acids. Per the germline V gene, CDR1 is MDHEN and CDR2 is SYDVKM. V lost 3 bases, J lost 2 bases, and 12 bases stayed unmatched. Here the CDR3 DNA reads TGTGCCAGCAGTTTCCTCGGGGGGGCGGGAGGAACCTACAATGAGCAGTTCTTC. This gives the protein CASSFLGGAGGTYNEQFF.

This rearrangement joins TRBV19 to TRBJ1-2; tentatively, D is TRBD1 (6 bases). Per germline, CDR1 LNHDA and CDR2 SQIVND (reference sequence). V lost 3 bases, J lost 4 bases, and 15 bases lay in between. The CDR3 loop spans 15 amino acids. The CDR3 DNA reads TGTGCCAGTAGTATGATCAACAGGGCAGCCTATGGCTACACCTTC. This gives the protein CASSMINRAAYGYTF.

The chain has TRBV5-1 and TRBJ2-7; 8 positions match TRBD2. The CDR3 sequence is 16 residues long. The J segment lost 2 bases and the V segment lost 3 bases, leaving 10 bases of the junction unmatched. CDR1 and CDR2 (germline): SGHRS, YFSETQ. The CDR3: CASSSRGGITTYEQYF. The DNA of the CDR3 is TGCGCCAGCAGCTCTCGGGGGGGGATCACCACCTACGAGCAGTACTTC.

J is TRBJ2-7 and V is TRBV29-1; 8 nucleotides match TRBD2. This CDR3 region has 13 residues. V was pared by 6 bases and J by 3 bases, with 7 bases of the junction left unmatched. CDR1 is SQVTM, CDR2 ANQGSEA, per germline. The CDR3 DNA reads as TGCAGCGTCATGACGACTAGCGACTACGAGCAGTACTTC. Residues: CSVMTTSDYEQYF.

The rearrangement uses TRBV28 and TRBJ2-1; 7 bases match TRBD1. The junction had 10 bases not matched to a gene; V was cut back by 4 bases and J by 7 bases. This CDR3 is 15 amino acids long. Germline CDR1 is MDHEN and CDR2 is SYDVKM. CDR3 sequence (DNA): TGTGCCAGCAGTTCACCGGCCTCAGGGGGAAATGAGCAGTTCTTC. Translated, it gives CASSSPASGGNEQFF.

CDR3 in DNA: TGTGCCAGCAGCCAACATAGCGGACAAGAGACCCAGTACTTC. Encoded protein: CASSQHSGQETQYF. The V and J genes are TRBV5-8 and TRBJ2-5, with TRBD2 as a possible D gene (6 bases). CDR1 is SGHTS and CDR2 is YDEGEE in the germline V gene. Trimming stripped 4 bases from V and 2 bases from J, with 12 bases between. This CDR3 spans 14 amino acids. Full variable domain (missing parts from reference TRBV5-8 and TRBJ2-5): EAGVTQSPTHLIKTRGQQATLRCSPISGHTSVYWYQQALGLGLQFLLWYDEGEERNRGNFPPRFSGRQFPNYSSELNVNALELEDSALYLCASSQHSGQETQYFGPGTRLLVL.

This chain connects TRBV4-3 to TRBJ2-5, with TRBD2 matching 8 bases. Germline V gene data show CDR1 as LGHNA and CDR2 as YSLEER. Trimming cost V 3 bases and J 4 bases; bases outside gene matches: 7. There are 15 residues in the CDR3. CDR3 residues: CASSQSSGGRETQYF. The CDR3 nucleotides are TGCGCCAGCAGCCAGTCGAGCGGGGGCCGAGAGACCCAGTACTTC.

About this clone itself: Other DNA sequences in this sample translate to the same CDR3. The gene calls are TRBV6-5 and TRBJ1-1; D is undetermined. V was shortened by 0 bases and J by 2 bases, with 4 bases between the two germline ends. Germline loops: CDR1 MNHEY, CDR2 SVGAGI. There are 13 residues in the CDR3. CDR3 sequence reads: CASSYSRNTEAFF. Written as DNA, the CDR3 is TGTGCCAGCAGTTACTCCAGAAACACTGAAGCTTTCTTT.

The V gene is TRBV20-1, the J gene TRBJ2-5, with D perhaps TRBD1 (5 bases). Germline V gene sequence: CDR1 DFQATT, CDR2 SNEGSKA (reference sequence). V lost 3 bases and J lost 5, with 13 bases in between. There are 13 residues in the CDR3. The CDR3 here is CSASTRVPETQYF. CDR3 in DNA: TGCAGTGCTAGTACCAGGGTTCCGGAGACCCAGTACTTC.

The J gene is TRBJ2-2, the V gene TRBV18; D gene ambiguous. CDR1 and CDR2 (germline): KGHSH, LQKENI. V was cut by 2 bases and J by 4 bases, with 8 bases left in between. The CDR3 length is 14 residues. For the CDR3, the DNA is TGTGCCAGCTCACCAGGTTGGGGCACCGGGGAGCTGTTTTTT. The encoded protein is CASSPGWGTGELFF.

This chain joins TRBV3-1 (or the pseudogene TRBV3-2) and TRBJ1-1; no definite D call. V was pared by 0 bases and J by 5 bases, with 4 bases between. CDR1 LGHDT and CDR2 YNNKEL come from the germline V gene (reference sequence). This CDR3 region has 12 residues. Here the CDR3 reads CASSQEGTEAFF. In DNA, the CDR3 is TGTGCCAGCAGCCAAGAGGGTACTGAAGCTTTCTTT.

The rearrangement links TRBV6-2 or TRBV6-3 to TRBJ1-1, with TRBD1 matching over 7 bases. The V segment lost 6 bases and the J segment 2 bases; nucleotides outside the gene matches: 6. Germline assignment: CDR1 MNHEY and CDR2 SVGEGT. This CDR3 is 14 amino acids long. The CDR3 bases are TGTGCCAGCAGCCCGGACAGGAGTAACACTGAAGCTTTCTTT. Its protein product is CASSPDRSNTEAFF.

The V gene is TRBV28, the J gene TRBJ1-2, with D maybe TRBD1 (5 bases). V dropped 5 bases and J dropped 5 bases, with 12 bases sitting between them. The CDR3 is 13 amino acids. Germline V gene data show CDR1 as MDHEN and CDR2 as SYDVKM. The CDR3: CASSAGPIYGYTF. CDR3 bases: TGTGCCAGCAGTGCGGGACCTATTTATGGCTACACCTTC.

This rearrangement joins TRBV18 to TRBJ1-2; D uncertain. The V end was cut by 0 bases, the J end by 6 bases, with 11 bases between. CDR3 size: 14 residues. CDR1 is KGHSH and CDR2 is LQKENI in the germline V gene. CDR3 residues: CASSPPSRTDGYTF. In DNA, the CDR3 is TGTGCCAGCTCACCACCGTCCCGGACGGATGGCTACACCTTC.

With respect to this clone: This specimen includes other DNA sequences encoding the same CDR3. The genes are TRBV18 and TRBJ2-5; TRBD1 matches 7 bases. Germline V lookup: CDR1 KGHSH, CDR2 LQKENI. V lost 3 bases, J lost 1 base, and 2 bases stayed unmatched. The CDR3 has 14 amino acids. The CDR3 bases are TGTGCCAGCTCACCTGGACAGGTCCAAGAGACCCAGTACTTC. Protein: CASSPGQVQETQYF.

The gene calls are TRBV5-5 and TRBJ1-1; D may be TRBD1 (6 bases). The CDR3 is made up of 11 amino acids. Trimming cost V 3 bases and J 10 bases, with 10 bases left between them. CDR1 and CDR2 from the germline V gene are SGHKS and YYEKEE (reference sequence). CDR3 DNA: TGTGCCAGCAGCTCAGGGGAAATAGCTTTCTTT. This encodes CASSSGEIAFF.

This chain connects TRBV5-8 to TRBJ2-7; D not certain. Germline CDR1 SGHTS, CDR2 YDEGEE. Deletions cut 0 bases from V and 4 bases from J, with 14 bases between. The length of the CDR3 is 15 residues. The CDR3, as DNA: TGTGCCAGCAGCTTGGGACGGTCCCTCGGGTACGAGCAGTACTTC. Its protein is CASSLGRSLGYEQYF.

Written as DNA, the CDR3 is TGTGCCAGCAGTTTGGACAGGGGAAGCAATCAGCCCCAGCATTTT. Translated, it gives CASSLDRGSNQPQHF. This chain uses TRBV28 with TRBJ1-5; 9 bases are a match to TRBD1. With 3 bases clipped from V and 1 base from J, the junction kept 1 base outside the gene matches. The CDR3 runs to 15 residues. The germline V gene encodes CDR1 MDHEN and CDR2 SYDVKM.

The V call is TRBV4-2, the J call TRBJ1-2; 10 positions match TRBD1. Germline loops: CDR1 LGHNA, CDR2 YNFKEQ. Germline trimming cut 0 bases from V and 6 bases from J; bases unmatched to any gene: 7. CDR3 length: 16 amino acids. CDR3 sequence reads: CASSQDLRQGAHGYTF. CDR3 DNA sequence: TGTGCCAGCAGCCAAGATCTGAGACAGGGGGCGCATGGCTACACCTTC.